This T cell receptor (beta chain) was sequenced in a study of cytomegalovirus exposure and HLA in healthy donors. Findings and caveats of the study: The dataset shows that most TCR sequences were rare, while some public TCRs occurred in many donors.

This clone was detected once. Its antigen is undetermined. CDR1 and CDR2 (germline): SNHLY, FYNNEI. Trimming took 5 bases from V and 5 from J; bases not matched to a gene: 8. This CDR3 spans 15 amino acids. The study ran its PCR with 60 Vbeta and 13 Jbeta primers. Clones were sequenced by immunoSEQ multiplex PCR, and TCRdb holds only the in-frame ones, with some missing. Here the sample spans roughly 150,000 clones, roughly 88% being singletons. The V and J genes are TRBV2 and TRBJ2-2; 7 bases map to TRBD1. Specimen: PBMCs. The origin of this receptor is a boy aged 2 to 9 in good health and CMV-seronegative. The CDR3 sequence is CASSHKTGITGELFF. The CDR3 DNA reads TGTGCCAGCAGTCACAAGACAGGGATAACCGGGGAGCTGTTTTTT.